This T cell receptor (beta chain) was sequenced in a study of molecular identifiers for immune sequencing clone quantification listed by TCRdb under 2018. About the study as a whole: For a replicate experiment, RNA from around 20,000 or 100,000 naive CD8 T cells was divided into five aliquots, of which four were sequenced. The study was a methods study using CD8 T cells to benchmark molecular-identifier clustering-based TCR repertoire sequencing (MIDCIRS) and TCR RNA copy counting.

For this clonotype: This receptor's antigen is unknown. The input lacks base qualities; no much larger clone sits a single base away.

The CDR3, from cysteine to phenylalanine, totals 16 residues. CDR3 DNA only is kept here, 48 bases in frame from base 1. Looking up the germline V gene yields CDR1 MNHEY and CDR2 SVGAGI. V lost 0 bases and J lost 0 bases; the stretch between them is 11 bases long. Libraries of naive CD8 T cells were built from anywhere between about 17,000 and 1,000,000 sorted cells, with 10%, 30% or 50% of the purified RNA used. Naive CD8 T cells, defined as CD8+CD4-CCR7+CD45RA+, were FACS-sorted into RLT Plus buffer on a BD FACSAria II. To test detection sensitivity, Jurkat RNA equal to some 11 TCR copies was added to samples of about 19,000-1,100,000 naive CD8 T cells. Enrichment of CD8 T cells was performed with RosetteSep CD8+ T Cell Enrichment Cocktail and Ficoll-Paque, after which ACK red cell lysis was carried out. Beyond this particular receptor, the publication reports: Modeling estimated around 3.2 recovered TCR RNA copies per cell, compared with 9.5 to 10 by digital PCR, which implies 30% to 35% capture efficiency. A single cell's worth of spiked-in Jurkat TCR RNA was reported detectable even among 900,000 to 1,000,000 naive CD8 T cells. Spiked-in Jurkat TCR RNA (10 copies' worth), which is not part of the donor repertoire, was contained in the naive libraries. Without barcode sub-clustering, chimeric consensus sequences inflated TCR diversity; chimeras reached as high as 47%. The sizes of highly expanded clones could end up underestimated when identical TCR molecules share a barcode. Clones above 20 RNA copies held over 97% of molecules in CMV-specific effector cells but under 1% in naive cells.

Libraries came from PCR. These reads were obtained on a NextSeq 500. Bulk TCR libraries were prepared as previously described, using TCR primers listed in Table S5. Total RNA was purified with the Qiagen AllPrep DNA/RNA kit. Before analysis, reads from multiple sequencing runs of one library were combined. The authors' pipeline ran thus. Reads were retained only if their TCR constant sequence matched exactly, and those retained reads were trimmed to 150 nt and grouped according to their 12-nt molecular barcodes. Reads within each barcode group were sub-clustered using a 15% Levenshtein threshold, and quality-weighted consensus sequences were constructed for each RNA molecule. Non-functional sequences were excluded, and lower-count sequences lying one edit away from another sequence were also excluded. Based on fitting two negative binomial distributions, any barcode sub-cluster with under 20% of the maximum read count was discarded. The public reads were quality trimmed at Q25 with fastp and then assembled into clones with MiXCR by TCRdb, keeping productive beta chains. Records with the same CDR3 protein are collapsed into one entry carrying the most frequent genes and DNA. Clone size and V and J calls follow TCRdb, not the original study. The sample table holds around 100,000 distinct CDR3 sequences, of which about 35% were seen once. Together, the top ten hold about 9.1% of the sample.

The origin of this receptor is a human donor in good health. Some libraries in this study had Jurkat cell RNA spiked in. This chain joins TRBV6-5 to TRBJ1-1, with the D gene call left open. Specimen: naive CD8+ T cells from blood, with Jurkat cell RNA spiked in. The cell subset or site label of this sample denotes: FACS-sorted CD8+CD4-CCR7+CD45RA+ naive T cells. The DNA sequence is TGTGCCAGCAGTTACTCCGTCTCAGGTCTGAACACTGAAGCTTTCTTT. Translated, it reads CASSYSVSGLNTEAFF.